The present entry profiles one T cell receptor beta chain with its context. This sample was included in a study of blood T cell repertoires in COVID-19. As for the study in general: PBMCs, B-cell-depleted T cells, or T cells were the source of the cDNA or gDNA that made up the material.

In the original processing: Researchers report that nucleated cell counts were estimated from reference gene primer amplification. This table comes from immunoSEQ multiplex PCR, and its TCRdb copy is limited to in-frame clones, with some not included. V and J calls and clone size come straight from that table; D and trimming were deduced from the DNA. The sample contains 120,000 to 150,000 clones, 88% of which appear only once. CDR1 is MNHEY, CDR2 SMNVEV, per germline (reference sequence). V gave up 5 bases and J gave up 0 bases; unmatched junction bases: 12. This CDR3 spans 20 amino acids. The receptor's source is a human donor in a cohort sampled during active COVID-19. The source material was peripheral blood. The V call is TRBV27, the J call TRBJ2-1; 14 nucleotides align to TRBD2. The CDR3 protein is CASSPPRTSGGLSSYNEQFF. For the CDR3, the DNA is TGTGCCAGCAGTCCCCCCCGGACTAGCGGGGGGCTTAGCTCCTACAATGAGCAGTTCTTC.